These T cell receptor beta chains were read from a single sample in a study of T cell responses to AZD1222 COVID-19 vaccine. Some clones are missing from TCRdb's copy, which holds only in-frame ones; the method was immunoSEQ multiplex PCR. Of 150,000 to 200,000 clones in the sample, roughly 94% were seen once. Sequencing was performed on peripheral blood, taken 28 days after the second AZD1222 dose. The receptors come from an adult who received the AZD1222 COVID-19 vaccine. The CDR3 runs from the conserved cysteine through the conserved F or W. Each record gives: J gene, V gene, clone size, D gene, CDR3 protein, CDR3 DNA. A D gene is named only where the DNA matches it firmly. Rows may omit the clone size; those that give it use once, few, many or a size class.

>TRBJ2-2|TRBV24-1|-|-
CATRGHPNTGELFF
TGTGCCACCCGAGGGCACCCGAACACCGGGGAGCTGTTTTTT
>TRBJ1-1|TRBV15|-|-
CATSGKTAFNTEAFF
TGTGCCACCAGCGGGAAGACGGCCTTCAACACTGAAGCTTTCTTT
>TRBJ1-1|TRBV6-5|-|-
CASSYSTAALNTEAFF
TGTGCCAGCAGTTACTCGACGGCAGCACTGAACACTGAAGCTTTCTTT
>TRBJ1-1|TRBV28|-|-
CASSFNGGRGTEAFF
TGTGCCAGCAGTTTCAATGGAGGGAGGGGCACTGAAGCTTTCTTT
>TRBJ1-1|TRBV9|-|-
CASSVELGREAFF
TGTGCCAGCAGCGTAGAGTTGGGCAGGGAAGCTTTCTTT
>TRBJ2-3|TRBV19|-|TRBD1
CASRDRQTVGTDTQYF
TGTGCCAGCCGGGACAGACAGACTGTGGGGACAGATACGCAGTATTTT
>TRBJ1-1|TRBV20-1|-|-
CSPYLAFF
TGCAGTCCCTATTTAGCTTTCTTT
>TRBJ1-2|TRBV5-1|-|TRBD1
CASSGRDRPHDYTF
TGCGCCAGCAGCGGCCGGGACAGGCCACATGACTACACCTTC
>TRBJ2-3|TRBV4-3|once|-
CASSSGYQADTQYF
TGCGCCAGCAGCTCGGGGTATCAGGCAGATACGCAGTATTTT
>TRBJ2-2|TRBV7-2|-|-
CASSLGVAGELFF
TGTGCCAGCAGCTTAGGCGTGGCCGGGGAGCTGTTTTTT